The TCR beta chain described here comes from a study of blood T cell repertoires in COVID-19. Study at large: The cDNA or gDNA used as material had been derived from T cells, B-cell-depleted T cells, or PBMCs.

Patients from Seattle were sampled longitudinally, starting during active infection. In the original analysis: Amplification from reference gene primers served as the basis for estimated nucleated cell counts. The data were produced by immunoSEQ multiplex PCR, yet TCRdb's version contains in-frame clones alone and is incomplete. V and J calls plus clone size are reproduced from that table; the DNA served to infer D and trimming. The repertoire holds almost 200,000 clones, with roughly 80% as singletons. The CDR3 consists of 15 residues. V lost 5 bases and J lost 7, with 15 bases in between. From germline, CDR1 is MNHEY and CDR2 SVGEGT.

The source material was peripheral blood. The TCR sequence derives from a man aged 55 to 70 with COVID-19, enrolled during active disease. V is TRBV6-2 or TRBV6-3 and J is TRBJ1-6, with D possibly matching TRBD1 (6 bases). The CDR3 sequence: CASSIRDRPNSPLHF. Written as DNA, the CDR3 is TGTGCCAGCAGTATACGTGACAGGCCGAATTCACCCCTCCACTTT.